This T cell receptor beta chain came from a study of T cell repertoires in aging, cancer and after chemotherapy. Multiplex touch-down PCR with TRB-A/B primers amplified rearranged V-D-J TRB sequences. TCRdb reprocessed the multiplex PCR reads via MiXCR and lists one record per CDR3 protein. The data show 15,000 or so distinct CDR3 sequences, around 20% seen once. Peripheral blood genomic DNA, not sorted cells or RNA, was the template. This clonotype originated in a human donor in good health. The material sequenced was blood.

The CDR3 is CASSPSRAKDYNEQFF. The CDR3 DNA follows: TGTGCCAGCAGCCCATCCCGGGCCAAGGACTACAATGAGCAGTTCTTC. This chain joins TRBV11-2 and TRBJ2-1; D remains unclear. Germline lookup yields CDR1 SGHAT and CDR2 FQNNGV. This CDR3 is built from 16 residues. Trimming left V 5 bases short and J 3 bases short, with 17 bases between.